The 28 T cell receptor beta chains in this list originate from one sample, sequenced in a study of TIL therapy for anti-PD-1-resistant metastatic lung cancer (dated by TCRdb to 2020 to 2022). TCR beta CDR3 regions were amplified from genomic DNA with the immunoSEQ v3 hsTCRB kit using bias-controlled multiplex PCR. TCRdb took this table from immuneACCESS and kept in-frame rearrangements with V and J called. Such tables lack part of the clones; where checked against another copy, unresolved V genes explain under half of the gap, and the rest is unexplained. In all, the sample holds around 5,300 clones, and roughly 60% of those were seen once. Together, the top ten hold roughly 9.5% of the sample. The label giving this sample's time point can be read as: pre-treatment sample, taken before nivolumab and TIL therapy. The baseline tumor samples were excised metastases, mostly pleural nodules or supraclavicular lymph nodes, taken from the same resection that was used to grow TIL.

Sequencing used tumor tissue, obtained at baseline. These receptors were taken from a man in his sixties or seventies with non-small cell lung cancer.

This clone was counted between two and nine times. The chain links TRBV28 to TRBJ2-7; either TRBD1 or TRBD2 may fit D (6 bases each). CDR3 length equals 14 residues. Deletions cut 7 bases from V and 5 bases from J, with 18 bases between. Germline-derived CDR1 and CDR2 are MDHEN and SYDVKM. The CDR3 reads CASTLRRGSHEQYF. CDR3 nucleotide sequence: TGTGCCAGCACCTTACGGAGGGGGAGCCACGAGCAGTACTTC.

This clone was detected only a few times. The chain combines TRBV11-1 with TRBJ1-3; 7 nucleotides match TRBD1. The CDR3 runs to 15 residues. J was trimmed by 0 bases and V by 5 bases; bases with no gene match: 4. CDR1 is SGHAT and CDR2 is FQDESV in the germline V gene (reference sequence). CDR3 nucleotides: TGTGCCAGCAGCCTCGGGACAGACTCTGGAAACACCATATATTTT. Translated: CASSLGTDSGNTIYF.

The rearrangement uses TRBV28 and TRBJ1-5, with TRBD1 matching 7 bases. V gave up 4 bases and J gave up 7 bases; unmatched junction bases: 7. Germline V CDR1 and CDR2: MDHEN, SYDVKM. The CDR3 covers 14 residues. The CDR3 DNA is TGTGCCAGCAGTTCGGGACAGATGTTCCAGCCCCAGCATTTT. Encoded protein: CASSSGQMFQPQHF.

V gene TRBV7-3 combines with J gene TRBJ2-7; 9 nucleotides agree with TRBD2. Germline V gene sequence: CDR1 SGHTA, CDR2 FQGTGA. This CDR3 region has 15 residues. The ends lost 5 bases at V and 4 bases at J; junction bases unmatched: 9. CDR3 protein: CASSPAGGPLYEQYF. The CDR3 nucleotides are TGTGCCAGCAGCCCAGCGGGGGGTCCTCTTTACGAGCAGTACTTC.

The J gene is TRBJ2-1, the V gene TRBV5-4; perhaps TRBD1 as D (6 bases). The CDR3 spans 15 residues. V was pared by 0 bases and J by 7 bases, with 14 bases between. The germline V gene has CDR1 SGHNT and CDR2 YYREEE (reference sequence). The CDR3 is CASSLGGPSQNEQFF. The CDR3, as DNA: TGTGCCAGCAGCTTGGGGGGGCCGTCTCAGAATGAGCAGTTCTTC.

As regards this clone: The junction shows a germline mismatch at one end, possibly a read error. This chain connects TRBV10-1 to TRBJ2-2; no reliable D call. The CDR3 has 14 residues. From germline, CDR1 is WNHNN and CDR2 SYGVQD (reference sequence). CDR3: CARSDRLNTGELFF. The CDR3, as DNA: TGCGCCAGAAGTGACCGTTTGAACACCGGGGAGCTGTTTTTT.

The rearrangement links TRBV10-3 to TRBJ2-6, with D maybe TRBD2 (10 bases). The CDR3 is made up of 21 amino acids. V shed 6 bases and J shed 1 base, with 28 bases lying between them. Germline V gene lookup returns CDR1 ENHRY and CDR2 SYGVKD. The CDR3 DNA is TGTGCCATCAGCGTAACAGGGGGCGGGCTAGCGGGAGTGTCTGGGGCCAACGTCCTGACTTTC. Its translation is CAISVTGGGLAGVSGANVLTF.

This sequence joins TRBV7-2 and TRBJ2-7, with D unclear. CDR1 is SGHTA and CDR2 is FQGNSA in the germline V gene. The CDR3 is 16 amino acids. Trimming removed 7 bases from V and 5 bases from J, with 24 bases in between. The CDR3 sequence is CASTLTLSPGVHEQYF. In nucleotides, the CDR3 is TGTGCCAGCACCCTTACGCTTAGCCCAGGAGTCCACGAGCAGTACTTC.

Only a few counts were recorded for this clone. This chain links TRBV4-3 with TRBJ1-6; D is unclear. Germline V lookup: CDR1 LGHNA, CDR2 YSLEER. CDR3 length: 14 amino acids. V shed 4 bases and J shed 6 bases, with 10 bases lying between them. The CDR3 sequence: CASSPLDSNSPLHF. The CDR3 nucleotides read TGCGCCAGCAGCCCCCTGGACTCTAATTCACCCCTCCACTTT.

Only a few counts were recorded for this clone. V gene TRBV5-1 combines with J gene TRBJ1-5; D gene unclear. Deletions cut 0 bases from V and 4 bases from J, with 14 bases between. The CDR3 totals 16 residues. Germline-derived CDR1 and CDR2 are SGHRS and YFSETQ. Written as DNA, the CDR3 is TGCGCCAGCAGCTTGGCCCGTAGGGAACAAAATCAGCCCCAGCATTTT. Translation: CASSLARREQNQPQHF.

This chain uses TRBV11-2 with TRBJ2-5; a weak D match, TRBD1 (7 bases). CDR1 is SGHAT and CDR2 is FQNNGV in the germline V gene. The CDR3 contains 16 residues. V lost 3 bases, J lost 5 bases, and 19 bases lay in between. CDR3 DNA sequence: TGTGCCAGCAGCTTTAGGACAGGCCAAGGGGGGGAGACCCAGTACTTC. Translated: CASSFRTGQGGETQYF.

This chain connects TRBV5-1 to TRBJ1-6; D unclear. The CDR3 covers 14 residues. Germline CDR1 and CDR2: SGHRS and YFSETQ. V lost 3 bases and J lost 8, with 12 bases in between. The CDR3 region is CASSSPTLDSPLHF. In DNA form, the CDR3 reads TGCGCCAGCAGCTCACCGACACTGGATTCACCCCTCCACTTT.

The chain combines TRBV21-1 with TRBJ1-6. TRBV21-1 is a pseudogene locus. This CDR3 comprises 18 residues. Here the CDR3 DNA reads TGTGCCAGCAACCCTAATTTTTCCGGGACGGCCTATAATTCACCCCTCCACTTT. Translated: CASNPNFSGTAYNSPLHF.

This rearrangement joins TRBV6-1 to TRBJ1-2; a weak D match, TRBD1 (5 bases). The germline gives CDR1 MNHNS, CDR2 SASEGT. The length of the CDR3 is 13 residues. Trimming took 1 base from V and 4 from J, leaving 7 bases between them. Written as DNA, the CDR3 is TGTGCCAGCAGTGAAGAGGGGTTCTATGGCTACACCTTC. Translating gives CASSEEGFYGYTF.

The chain recombines TRBV30 with TRBJ2-1; tentative D call: TRBD2 (6 bases). Germline V gene sequence: CDR1 GTSNPN, CDR2 SVGIG (reference sequence). The CDR3 loop spans 16 amino acids. V shed 5 bases and J shed 3 bases, with 20 bases lying between them. In DNA, the CDR3 is TGTGCCTGGCTCCAGTCGTCCGGGAGCATCTACAATGAGCAGTTCTTC. Its protein product is CAWLQSSGSIYNEQFF.

The chain couples TRBV9 to TRBJ2-7; no clear D. The CDR3 sequence is 15 residues long. Deletions cut 1 base from V and 6 bases from J, with 17 bases between. In germline, CDR1 is SGDLS, CDR2 YYNGEE. The CDR3 region is CASSVFRSLMGEQYF. The DNA for the CDR3 is TGTGCCAGCAGCGTATTTCGTTCATTAATGGGCGAGCAGTACTTC.

This clone was seen once. This chain joins TRBV25-1 and TRBJ2-1; no clear D. The length of the CDR3 is 13 residues. V lost 5 bases and J 9 bases, leaving 14 bases between the germline ends. CDR1 is MGHDK, CDR2 SYGVNS, per germline. The CDR3 nucleotides are TGTGCCAGCAGTCTACTGCTCTGGGCTGAGCAGTTCTTC. Translating it yields CASSLLLWAEQFF.

The V call is TRBV7-9, the J call TRBJ2-2; a weak D match, TRBD2 (5 bases). The V end was cut by 3 bases, the J end by 6 bases, with 11 bases between. The CDR3 spans 14 residues. In germline, CDR1 is SEHNR, CDR2 FQNEAQ (reference sequence). CDR3: CASSLWGVPGELFF. The CDR3, as DNA: TGTGCCAGCAGCTTGTGGGGAGTCCCCGGGGAGCTGTTTTTT. The whole variable domain, filled in from reference TRBV7-9 and TRBJ2-2, reads DTGVSQNPRHKITKRGQNVTFRCDPISEHNRLYWYRQTLGQGPEFLTYFQNEAQLEKSRLLSDRFSAERPKGSFSTLEIQRTEQGDSAMYLCASSLWGVPGELFFGEGSRLTVL.

The V and J genes are TRBV11-2 and TRBJ2-7; either TRBD1 or TRBD2 may fit D (6 bases each). V lost 0 bases and J 9 bases, leaving 12 bases between the germline ends. The CDR3 totals 13 residues. Germline CDR1 is SGHAT and CDR2 is FQNNGV. CDR3 DNA: TGTGCCAGCAGCTTAGATGTTGGGGGGCGGCAGTACTTC. It specifies CASSLDVGGRQYF.

V gene TRBV28 combines with J gene TRBJ2-1; 9 positions agree with TRBD2. Germline V gene lookup returns CDR1 MDHEN and CDR2 SYDVKM. CDR3 length: 17 amino acids. With 4 bases clipped from V and 8 bases from J, the junction kept 15 bases outside the gene matches. The CDR3 sequence: CASSWGGLAGSGDEQFF. The CDR3 DNA follows: TGTGCCAGCAGTTGGGGCGGGCTAGCGGGGTCCGGCGATGAGCAGTTCTTC.

V is TRBV7-2 and J is TRBJ1-1, with 12 bases matching TRBD1. Germline assignment: CDR1 SGHTA and CDR2 FQGNSA. The V and J ends lost 5 bases and 1 base, in that order; junction bases with no gene match: 14. This CDR3 region has 19 residues. The CDR3 region is CASSLVGSGTGGSNTEAFF. The CDR3 bases are TGTGCCAGCAGCCTAGTGGGTTCCGGGACAGGGGGCTCGAACACTGAAGCTTTCTTT.

V usage is TRBV27 and J usage is TRBJ2-2, with D tentatively TRBD2 (5 bases). Germline loops: CDR1 MNHEY, CDR2 SMNVEV (reference sequence). Trimming left V 4 bases short and J 6 bases short, with 15 bases between. This CDR3 contains 15 residues. CDR3 region: CASSSPLRGPGELFF. Here the CDR3 DNA reads TGTGCCAGCAGTTCCCCCCTGAGAGGGCCCGGGGAGCTGTTTTTT.

The chain uses TRBV4-1 and TRBJ1-2; perhaps TRBD1 as D (5 bases). Trimming cost V 6 bases and J 6 bases, with 20 bases left between them. The CDR3 contains 15 residues. Germline V gives CDR1 MGHRA, CDR2 YSYEKL. The CDR3 loop is CASRERDSPWDGYTF. In DNA, the CDR3 is TGCGCCAGCAGAGAACGGGACTCCCCATGGGATGGCTACACCTTC.

The V call is TRBV7-8, the J call TRBJ2-5; D may correspond to TRBD1 or TRBD2 (5 bases each). Germline V gene sequence: CDR1 SGHVS, CDR2 FQNEAQ. The CDR3 has 13 residues. V lost 3 bases and J 5 bases, leaving 10 bases between the germline ends. The CDR3 loop reads CASSFQGGETQYF. The CDR3 coding sequence is TGTGCCAGCAGCTTTCAGGGCGGGGAGACCCAGTACTTC.

The J gene is TRBJ2-5, the V gene TRBV5-1, with 7 positions matching TRBD1. The V gene end was trimmed by 4 bases and the J gene end by 4 bases; junction bases not matched to a gene: 10. CDR3 length equals 15 residues. Looked up from germline, CDR1 is SGHRS and CDR2 is YFSETQ. The CDR3 loop is CASSLSGTEGETQYF. For the CDR3, the DNA is TGCGCCAGCAGCCTCTCCGGGACAGAGGGAGAGACCCAGTACTTC.

By share, this clone counts as medium-sized (0.01 to 0.1%). The chain has TRBV27 and TRBJ2-2, with 7 nucleotides matching TRBD1. CDR1 MNHEY and CDR2 SMNVEV come from the germline V gene (reference sequence). The CDR3 runs 16 residues. The junction had 7 bases not matched to a gene; V was cut back by 2 bases and J by 4 bases. Here the CDR3 reads CASSLAPGQATGELFF. The CDR3 bases are TGTGCCAGCAGTTTAGCTCCCGGACAGGCCACCGGGGAGCTGTTTTTT.

V gene TRBV19 combines with J gene TRBJ2-7, with D possibly TRBD1 on 6 matching bases. Germline-derived CDR1 and CDR2 are LNHDA and SQIVND (reference sequence). V lost 4 bases and J lost 4, with 17 bases in between. The CDR3 is 15 amino acids. This CDR3 reads CASSTSTGSIYEQYF. The CDR3 bases are TGTGCCAGTAGTACCTCCACAGGGTCTATTTACGAGCAGTACTTC.

The V gene is TRBV7-3, the J gene TRBJ2-3; D remains ambiguous. The germline V and J ends were trimmed by 1 base and 4 bases, with 9 bases remaining between them. Per the germline V gene, CDR1 is SGHTA and CDR2 is FQGTGA. There are 14 residues in the CDR3. CDR3 in amino acids: CASSLSRNSDTQYF. The DNA for the CDR3 is TGTGCCAGCAGCTTAAGCAGGAACTCAGATACGCAGTATTTT.